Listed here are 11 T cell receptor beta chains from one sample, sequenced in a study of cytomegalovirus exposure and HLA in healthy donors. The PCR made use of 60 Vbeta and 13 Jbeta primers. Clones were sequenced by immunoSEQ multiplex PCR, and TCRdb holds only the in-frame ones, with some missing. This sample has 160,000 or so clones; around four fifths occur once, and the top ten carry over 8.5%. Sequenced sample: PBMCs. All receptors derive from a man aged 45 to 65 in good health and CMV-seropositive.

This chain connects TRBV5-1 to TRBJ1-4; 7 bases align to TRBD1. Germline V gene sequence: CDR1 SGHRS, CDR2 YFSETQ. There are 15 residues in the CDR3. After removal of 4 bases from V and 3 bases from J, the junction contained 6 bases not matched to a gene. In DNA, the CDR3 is TGCGCCAGCAGCATACAGGGGACGCCTAATGAAAAACTGTTTTTT. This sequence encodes CASSIQGTPNEKLFF. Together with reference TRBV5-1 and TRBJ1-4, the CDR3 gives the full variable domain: KAGVTQTPRYLIKTRGQQVTLSCSPISGHRSVSWYQQTPGQGLQFLFEYFSETQRNKGNFPGRFSGRQFSNSRSEMNVSTLELGDSALYLCASSIQGTPNEKLFFGSGTQLSVL.

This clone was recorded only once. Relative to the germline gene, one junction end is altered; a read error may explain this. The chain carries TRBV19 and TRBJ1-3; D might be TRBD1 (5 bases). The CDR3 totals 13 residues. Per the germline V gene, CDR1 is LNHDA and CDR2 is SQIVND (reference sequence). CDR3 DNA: TGTGCCAGTCAGGACACCCCTGGAAACACCGTATATTTT. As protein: CASQDTPGNTVYF. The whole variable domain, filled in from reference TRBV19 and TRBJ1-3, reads DGGITQSPKYLFRKEGQNVTLSCEQNLNHDAMYWYRQDPGQGLRLIYYSQIVNDFQKGDIAEGYSVSREKKESFPLTVTSAQKNPTAFYLCASQDTPGNTVYFGEGSWLTVV.

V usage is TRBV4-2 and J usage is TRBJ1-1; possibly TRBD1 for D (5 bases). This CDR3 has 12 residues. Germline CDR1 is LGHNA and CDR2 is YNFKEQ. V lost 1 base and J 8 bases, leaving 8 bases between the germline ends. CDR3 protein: CASSQAGIEAFF. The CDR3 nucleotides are TGTGCCAGCAGCCAAGCAGGGATCGAAGCTTTCTTT.

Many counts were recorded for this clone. Written as DNA, the CDR3 is TGTGCCAGCAGCTTAGTCCCCGGGGTAGCGGGAGTCTCAGGGGAGCAGTACTTC. This codes for CASSLVPGVAGVSGEQYF. The rearrangement links TRBV7-9 to TRBJ2-7; 9 bases fit TRBD2. Germline-derived CDR1 and CDR2 are SEHNR and FQNEAQ (reference sequence). Trimming removed 1 base from V and 7 bases from J; junction bases left unmatched: 17. The CDR3 runs 18 residues.

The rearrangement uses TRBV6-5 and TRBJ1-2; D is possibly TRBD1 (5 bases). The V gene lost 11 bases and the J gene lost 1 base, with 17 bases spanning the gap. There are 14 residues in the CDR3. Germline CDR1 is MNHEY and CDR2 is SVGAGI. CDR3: CASYRTRRNYGYTF. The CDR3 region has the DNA TGTGCCTCCTACAGGACCAGGCGTAACTATGGCTACACCTTC.

The CDR3 DNA is TGTGCCTGGAGTGTCAGCACCGGGGAGCTGTTTTTT. This translates into CAWSVSTGELFF. This chain uses TRBV30 with TRBJ2-2; D gene ambiguous. CDR3 length: 12 residues. V shed 0 bases and J shed 4 bases, with 3 bases lying between them. Germline loops: CDR1 GTSNPN, CDR2 SVGIG (reference sequence).

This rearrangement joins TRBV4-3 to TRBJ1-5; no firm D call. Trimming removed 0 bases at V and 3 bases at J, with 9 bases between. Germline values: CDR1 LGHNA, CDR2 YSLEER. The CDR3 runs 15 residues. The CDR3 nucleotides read TGCGCCAGCAGCCAAGATAGCAGCCTCAATCAGCCCCAGCATTTT. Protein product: CASSQDSSLNQPQHF.

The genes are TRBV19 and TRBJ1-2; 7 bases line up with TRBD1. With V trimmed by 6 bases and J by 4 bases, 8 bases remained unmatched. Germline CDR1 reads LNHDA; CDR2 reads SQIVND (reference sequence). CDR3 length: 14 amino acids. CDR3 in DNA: TGTGCCAGTAGCCATTCACAGGGGACCTATGGCTACACCTTC. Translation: CASSHSQGTYGYTF.

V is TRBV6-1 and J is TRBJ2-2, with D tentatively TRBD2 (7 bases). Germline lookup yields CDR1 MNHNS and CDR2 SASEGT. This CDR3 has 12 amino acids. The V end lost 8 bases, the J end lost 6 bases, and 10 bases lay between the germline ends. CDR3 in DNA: TGTGCCAGCGAAGGGGGGGCCGGGGAGCTGTTTTTT. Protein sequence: CASEGGAGELFF.

CDR3 amino acids: CASSVNPALAGGKQFF. The CDR3 DNA reads as TGTGCCAGCAGCGTAAATCCGGCACTAGCGGGGGGGAAGCAGTTCTTC. The V call is TRBV9, the J call TRBJ2-1, with 13 bases matching TRBD2. This CDR3 comprises 16 residues. Looked up from germline, CDR1 is SGDLS and CDR2 is YYNGEE. Trimming cost V 1 base and J 11 bases; bases outside gene matches: 9.

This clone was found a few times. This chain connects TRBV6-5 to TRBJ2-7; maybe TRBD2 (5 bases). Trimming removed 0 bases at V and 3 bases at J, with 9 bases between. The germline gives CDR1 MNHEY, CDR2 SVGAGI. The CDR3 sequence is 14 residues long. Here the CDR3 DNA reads TGTGCCAGCAGTTACTCGGACGGAGGCTACGAGCAGTACTTC. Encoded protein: CASSYSDGGYEQYF.